The 12 T cell receptor beta chains in this list originate from one sample, sequenced in a study of blood T cell repertoires in COVID-19 (dated by TCRdb to about 2020). Receptor libraries were prepared by the immunoSEQ multiplex PCR assay. TCRdb carries this immuneACCESS record with in-frame sequences only. Its versions omit some clonotypes, under half of them owing to an unresolved V gene in the studies checked, with the rest unexplained. The sample includes approximately 200,000 clones, with approximately 87% observed a single time. The ten largest account for roughly 6.4% of the sample. Sequencing used peripheral blood. Every receptor here comes from a man aged 55 to 70 who had recovered from COVID-19.

In its sample, this clone was seen many times. The J gene is TRBJ1-4, the V gene TRBV30; D not certain. The CDR3 consists of 13 residues. The V end was cut by 2 bases, the J end by 10 bases, with 14 bases between. Germline V lookup: CDR1 GTSNPN, CDR2 SVGIG (reference sequence). The CDR3 DNA sequence: TGTGCCTGGAGTTTCCCGGCGGCTGGAAAACTGTTTTTT. Its translation is CAWSFPAAGKLFF.

This clone was seen only once. The V and J genes are TRBV5-4 and TRBJ1-2; D perhaps matches TRBD1 (6 bases). There are 14 residues in the CDR3. V dropped 2 bases and J dropped 11 bases, with 19 bases sitting between them. Germline V lookup: CDR1 SGHNT, CDR2 YYREEE (reference sequence). CDR3 loop: CASSLPQGPAGYTF. CDR3 nucleotide sequence: TGTGCCAGCAGCTTACCCCAGGGGCCCGCCGGGTACACCTTC. Combining the CDR3 with reference TRBV5-4 and TRBJ1-2 gives the whole variable domain ETGVTQSPTHLIKTRGQQVTLRCSSQSGHNTVSWYQQALGQGPQFIFQYYREEENGRGNFPPRFSGLQFPNYSSELNVNALELDDSALYLCASSLPQGPAGYTFGSGTRLTVV.

The CDR3 DNA is TGTGCCAGCAGTGAACCCAGCTACAATGAGCAGTTCTTC. Residues: CASSEPSYNEQFF. This chain uses TRBV6-1 with TRBJ2-1; the D is unclear. Per germline, CDR1 MNHNS and CDR2 SASEGT. V was pared by 2 bases and J by 3 bases, with 5 bases between. The CDR3 extends over 13 amino acids.

V usage is TRBV19 and J usage is TRBJ1-2; D is perhaps TRBD1 (6 bases). From germline, CDR1 is LNHDA and CDR2 SQIVND (reference sequence). CDR3 size: 14 residues. V lost 8 bases and J 6 bases, leaving 19 bases between the germline ends. The CDR3: CASLDRFLNDGYTF. CDR3 DNA: TGTGCCAGTCTCGACAGGTTTTTAAATGATGGCTACACCTTC. Supplemented by reference TRBV19 and TRBJ1-2, the full variable domain reads DGGITQSPKYLFRKEGQNVTLSCEQNLNHDAMYWYRQDPGQGLRLIYYSQIVNDFQKGDIAEGYSVSREKKESFPLTVTSAQKNPTAFYLCASLDRFLNDGYTFGSGTRLTVV.

In its sample, this clone was seen a few times. This chain connects TRBV3-1 (or the pseudogene TRBV3-2) to TRBJ1-1, with D unresolved. With 4 bases removed from V and 1 base from J, the gap between germline ends came to 4 bases. The CDR3 has 12 residues. The germline gives CDR1 LGHDT, CDR2 YNNKEL (reference sequence). CDR3 in DNA: TGTGCCAGCAGCCTACAGAACACTGAAGCTTTCTTT. Its translation: CASSLQNTEAFF.

The rearrangement uses TRBV19 and TRBJ2-3, with 9 bases that match TRBD1. V was clipped by 3 bases and J by 6 bases; unmatched bases: 7. This CDR3 spans 15 amino acids. The V gene's germline CDR1 is LNHDA and CDR2 SQIVND (reference sequence). CDR3 bases: TGTGCCAGTAGTATGGGACAGGGTTCTGGGGATACGCAGTATTTT. Its protein is CASSMGQGSGDTQYF.

In its sample, this clone was seen once. J is TRBJ1-2 and V is TRBV30; D gene unclear. This CDR3 contains 16 residues. Germline V gene sequence: CDR1 GTSNPN, CDR2 SVGIG (reference sequence). The germline V and J ends were trimmed by 2 bases and 5 bases, with 21 bases remaining between them. The CDR3 region is CAWSSPRPGSLYGYTF. Here the CDR3 DNA reads TGTGCCTGGAGTTCTCCCCGCCCGGGTTCCCTATATGGCTACACCTTC.

This chain connects TRBV14 to TRBJ1-1, with 8 positions matching TRBD1. The CDR3 runs 16 residues. V shed 4 bases, J shed 3 bases, and the junction held 10 bases outside the gene matches. Germline lookup yields CDR1 SGHDN and CDR2 FVKESK. CDR3 protein: CASSRGQGLGDTEAFF. Written as DNA, the CDR3 is TGTGCCAGCAGCCGTGGACAGGGATTGGGCGACACTGAAGCTTTCTTT.

The chain recombines TRBV20-1 with TRBJ2-1, with 8 bases that match TRBD2. This CDR3 comprises 14 residues. J was trimmed by 4 bases and V by 3 bases; bases with no gene match: 5. Germline V CDR1 and CDR2: DFQATT, SNEGSKA (reference sequence). As DNA, the CDR3 is TGCAGTGCTAGTGACGGGGGGGCGTACAATGAGCAGTTCTTC. This translates into CSASDGGAYNEQFF.

The chain combines TRBV27 with TRBJ1-5; D unresolved. Trimming took off 5 bases at V and 5 bases at J, with 10 bases between the two ends. The CDR3 is 13 amino acids. Germline assignment: CDR1 MNHEY and CDR2 SMNVEV (reference sequence). CDR3 region: CASSPISDQPQHF. The DNA for the CDR3 is TGTGCCAGCAGTCCCATATCAGATCAGCCCCAGCATTTT.

This clone was counted between two and nine times. The rearrangement joins TRBV5-4 to TRBJ1-2; D might be TRBD1 (5 bases). Germline-derived CDR1 and CDR2 are SGHNT and YYREEE (reference sequence). V dropped 1 base and J dropped 9 bases, with 16 bases sitting between them. This CDR3 has 14 amino acids. The CDR3 loop reads CASSLWGQGGRYTF. The CDR3 nucleotides read TGTGCCAGCAGCTTGTGGGGCCAGGGCGGCCGCTACACCTTC.

This sequence joins TRBV6-5 and TRBJ2-3; the D is unclear. This CDR3 has 12 amino acids. With 7 bases removed from V and 3 bases from J, the gap between germline ends came to 8 bases. Germline CDR1 MNHEY, CDR2 SVGAGI. DNA for the CDR3: TGTGCCAGCACCTCTTATACAGATACGCAGTATTTT. Translated: CASTSYTDTQYF.